These T cell receptor beta chains were read from a single sample in a study of beta chain features in type 1 diabetes. Here immunoSEQ multiplex PCR was the method, and the copy in TCRdb shows in-frame clones only, minus some. The profile shows 250,000 or so clones, 25% to 30% of them singletons. Specimen: central memory CD4+ T cells from blood. These receptor sequences come from a man younger than 45 in good health. The CDR3 runs from the conserved cysteine through the conserved F or W. Each record gives: D gene, J gene, V gene, clone size, CDR3 DNA, CDR3 protein. The D gene is left open where the match is weak. Clone size is stated in some rows and not others, as once, few, many or a class when expanded.

>.|TRBJ2-7|TRBV28|.
TGTGCCAGTAAACAACCCTTAACCTACGAGCAGTACTTC
CASKQPLTYEQYF
>.|TRBJ2-6|TRBV5-1|few
TGCGCCAGCAGCCCCGAGGGTACAGGAGGCAGTCCTGGGGCCAACGTCCTGACTTTC
CASSPEGTGGSPGANVLTF
>TRBD2|TRBJ2-1|TRBV4-3|.
TGCGCCAGCAGCCAAGTTGGAGCTAGCGGGAGGGGTGAGCAGTTCTTC
CASSQVGASGRGEQFF
>TRBD1|TRBJ1-2|TRBV10-3|.
TGTGCCATCAGTGAGTCGACAGGGAACTATGGCTACACCTTC
CAISESTGNYGYTF
>.|TRBJ2-1|TRBV6-6|.
TGTGCCAGCAGTTACTCGAGAGGGGGTGAGCAGTTCTTC
CASSYSRGGEQFF
>.|TRBJ2-7|TRBV14|.
TGTGCCAGCAGCCTCGAGGACCTAGCTTTCTACGAGCAGTACTTC
CASSLEDLAFYEQYF
>.|TRBJ2-1|TRBV14|many
TGTGCCAGCAGCCAAGATGTCAATGAGCAGTTCTTC
CASSQDVNEQFF
>TRBD1|TRBJ2-7|TRBV7-2|.
TGTGCCAGCAGCTTAATGGGACAGAGCACCTACGAGCAGTACTTC
CASSLMGQSTYEQYF
>TRBD2|TRBJ2-7|TRBV28|.
TGTGCCAGCGGATGGACTAGCGGTTCCTACGAGCAGTACTTC
CASGWTSGSYEQYF
>TRBD1|TRBJ2-1|TRBV7-8|few
TGTGCCAGCAGCTCCCGGGACAGGGGGCGGCATGAGCAGTTCTTC
CASSSRDRGRHEQFF
>.|TRBJ2-7|TRBV20-1|few
TGCAGTGCCGACGGGGAAAAGCAGTACTTC
CSADGEKQYF
>.|TRBJ2-1|TRBV12-2|.
TGTGCAAGTCGCCTTACGGATAACGAGCAGTTCTTC
CASRLTDNEQFF
>.|TRBJ2-7|TRBV27|few
TGTGCCAGCCGAAAAGGGTTTAGCATCTACGAGCAGTACTTC
CASRKGFSIYEQYF
>TRBD2|TRBJ2-4|TRBV10-3|.
TGTGCCACCAGTCCCAGCGGGGGTACATCCAAAAACATTCAGTACTTC
CATSPSGGTSKNIQYF
>.|TRBJ1-1|TRBV2|.
TGTGCCAGCAGTGAAAGAGCCTTGAACACTGAAGCTTTCTTT
CASSERALNTEAFF
>TRBD2|TRBJ2-1|TRBV7-2|.
TGTGCCAGCAGCTTAGGTCTGCGGGGGGCCCCAGGGCAGTTCTTC
CASSLGLRGAPGQFF
>TRBD1|TRBJ1-2|TRBV25-1|few
TGTGCCAGCAACAGCCCCGGGACAGGGGAATCTGGCTACACCTTC
CASNSPGTGESGYTF
>TRBD1|TRBJ1-2|TRBV7-6|.
TGTGCCAGCAGCTCGGGACAGGGGTACGGCTACACCTTC
CASSSGQGYGYTF
>.|TRBJ1-2|TRBV7-2|.
TGTGCCAGCAGCCCTGAAACCAACTATGGCTACACCTTC
CASSPETNYGYTF
>.|TRBJ1-1|TRBV7-2|few
TGTGCCAGCATCCAGGGGTTGGGACGGGGGAACACTGAAGCTTTCTTT
CASIQGLGRGNTEAFF
>.|TRBJ2-5|TRBV20-1|few
TGCAGTGCTAGAGATGAAGAGACCCAGTACTTC
CSARDEETQYF
>.|TRBJ1-1|TRBV10-3|.
TGTGCCATCAGTGAACGTGGCGGCTTGAACACTGAAGCTTTCTTT
CAISERGGLNTEAFF
>.|TRBJ2-5|TRBV7-2|.
TGTGCCAGCAGCGCTAAAGAGACCCAGTACTTC
CASSAKETQYF
>TRBD1|TRBJ2-7|TRBV5-1|.
TGCGCCAGCAGCTTGTCTGAGAAAACCGGGACAGGACACTTC
CASSLSEKTGTGHF
>.|TRBJ2-7|TRBV5-1|.
TGCGCCAGCAGCTTCCTAACTGGGCCTACCTACGAGCAGTACTTC
CASSFLTGPTYEQYF
>.|TRBJ2-1|TRBV7-6|few
TGTGCCAGCAGCCCAAGAGGGATCTACAATGAGCAGTTCTTC
CASSPRGIYNEQFF
>TRBD2|TRBJ2-1|TRBV5-4|.
TGTGCCAGCAGCCCTAGCGGGAGGGAAAGGGCTGAGCAGTTCTTC
CASSPSGRERAEQFF
>.|TRBJ1-2|TRBV20-1|.
TGCAGTGCCCGGACGAGCTATGGCTACACCTTC
CSARTSYGYTF
>.|TRBJ2-3|TRBV12-5|few
TGTGCTAGTGGAGTAGGAGGCACAGATACGCAGTATTTT
CASGVGGTDTQYF
>.|TRBJ1-2|TRBV30|few
TGTGCCGGGGGCGACTATGGCTACACCTTC
CAGGDYGYTF
>TRBD1|TRBJ2-7|TRBV2|.
TGTGCCACCCGACAGGGTTCACCGGGCGAGCAGTACTTC
CATRQGSPGEQYF
>.|TRBJ1-6|TRBV11-2|.
TGTGCCAGCAGCCGGGACACGAAAAATTCACCCCTCCACTTT
CASSRDTKNSPLHF
>.|TRBJ2-3|TRBV7-2|.
TGTGCCAGCAGCTTGACAGCACAGCTTGATACGCAGTATTTT
CASSLTAQLDTQYF
>TRBD1|TRBJ2-5|TRBV11-2|few
TGTGCCAGCAGCTTAAGGGACAGGATCCAAGAGACCCAGTACTTC
CASSLRDRIQETQYF
>TRBD1|TRBJ2-1|TRBV7-2|few
TGTGCCAGCAGCTGGGGGACAGTTAATGAGCAGTTCTTC
CASSWGTVNEQFF
>.|TRBJ2-7|TRBV19|.
TGTGCCAGTAGTGCCCCCTCTACCCGGGGTGGGAACGAGCAGTACTTC
CASSAPSTRGGNEQYF
>.|TRBJ2-7|TRBV7-9|few
TGTGCCAGCAGCTCAGGGAGAAAGACAACCTACGAGCAGTACTTC
CASSSGRKTTYEQYF
>TRBD1|TRBJ2-5|TRBV7-2|.
TGTGCCAGCAGCTTAGGACAGGGCAGGGGAGAGACCCAGTACTTC
CASSLGQGRGETQYF
>.|TRBJ2-7|TRBV28|.
TGTGCCAGCGGAATACGACGACAGGTTACCTACGAGCAGTACTTC
CASGIRRQVTYEQYF
>.|TRBJ1-5|TRBV7-2|.
TGTGCCAGCAGCTTAGCTTCTGGTCAGCCCCAGCATTTT
CASSLASGQPQHF
>.|TRBJ1-2|TRBV18|.
TGTGCCAGCTCAACGGACAGCTCTAACTATGGCTACACCTTC
CASSTDSSNYGYTF
>.|TRBJ2-1|TRBV2|.
TGTGCCAGCAGAGTATACAATGAGCAGTTCTTC
CASRVYNEQFF
>.|TRBJ2-5|TRBV18|.
TGTGCCAGCTCACGGACGAAGGGAGAGACCCAGTACTTC
CASSRTKGETQYF
>TRBD2|TRBJ2-5|TRBV19|few
TGTGCCAGTAGTACCAGCGGGAGGCTTTCAGAGACCCAGTACTTC
CASSTSGRLSETQYF
>.|TRBJ2-3|TRBV30|.
TGTGCCTGGAGTCCCGGGTCAGATACGCAGTATTTT
CAWSPGSDTQYF
>.|TRBJ2-7|TRBV6-5|.
TGTGCCAGCACCATGGCCGCATGGGGGTCCGAGCAGTACTTC
CASTMAAWGSEQYF
>.|TRBJ2-7|TRBV27|.
TGTGCCAGCAGTCCAGGGGGGCGACTCTCCTACGAGCAGTACTTC
CASSPGGRLSYEQYF
>TRBD1|TRBJ1-6|TRBV5-5|.
TGTGCCAGCAGCTTGGAGGGACAGGGGTATTCACCCCTCCACTTT
CASSLEGQGYSPLHF
>TRBD2|TRBJ2-3|TRBV5-1|.
TGCGCCAGCAGCTTGCTCAGCGCGGGAGGAGCGGCAGATACGCAGTATTTT
CASSLLSAGGAADTQYF
>.|TRBJ2-1|TRBV6-5|.
TGTGCCAGCAAAGGGGCTAGCGAGGGGGACAATGAGCAGTTCTTC
CASKGASEGDNEQFF